A selection of T cell receptor beta chains follows, all from one sample in a study of identical twins. Using its own MiXCR run on the 5' RACE reads, TCRdb lists one record per CDR3 protein. Found here are approximately 530,000 distinct CDR3 sequences, more than 20% of them singletons; the top ten hold approximately 0.52%. These data also formed part of another study, on yellow fever vaccine responses in identical twins.

Sequenced material: CD4+ T cells sorted from blood. These receptors all come from a woman under 30 in good health. The CDR3 runs from the conserved cysteine through the conserved F or W. The D gene is left open where the match is weak. Expanded clones are given a class, and other clones once, few, many or no size at all.

v_call	d_call	j_call	clone_size	cdr3_aa	cdr3_nt
TRBV12-3/TRBV12-4	NA	TRBJ2-4	NA	CASSRSVAKNIQYF	TGTGCCAGCAGTCGGAGTGTAGCCAAAAACATTCAGTACTTC
TRBV18	NA	TRBJ2-3	few	CASSPPRLGLTDTQYF	TGTGCCAGCTCACCACCGCGGCTAGGGCTCACAGATACGCAGTATTTT
TRBV20-1	NA	TRBJ2-5	few	CSARDIGLASGETQYF	TGCAGTGCGAGAGATATAGGGCTAGCTTCTGGAGAGACCCAGTACTTC
TRBV29-1	TRBD2	TRBJ2-1	many	CSVRPGLAVNEQFF	TGCAGCGTTCGACCGGGACTAGCGGTCAATGAGCAGTTCTTC
TRBV4-1	NA	TRBJ2-1	NA	CASSQGYAKSSYNEQFF	TGCGCCAGCAGCCAAGGATATGCGAAAAGCTCCTACAATGAGCAGTTCTTC
TRBV12-3/TRBV12-4	NA	TRBJ1-5	few	CASSFVQGNQPQHF	TGTGCCAGCAGTTTTGTTCAGGGGAATCAGCCCCAGCATTTT
TRBV20-1	TRBD1	TRBJ1-4	few	CSARGRDSWEKLFF	TGCAGTGCTAGGGGCCGGGACAGCTGGGAAAAACTGTTTTTT
TRBV24-1	TRBD1	TRBJ2-4	few	CATSDAGQGSLQNIQYF	TGTGCCACCAGTGATGCGGGACAGGGGAGCTTGCAAAACATTCAGTACTTC
TRBV12-3/TRBV12-4	NA	TRBJ2-3	many	CASSPRQFFTDTQYF	TGTGCCAGCAGTCCCAGACAGTTTTTCACAGATACGCAGTATTTT
TRBV12-3/TRBV12-4	NA	TRBJ2-3	NA	CASSLRGSVVGDTQYF	TGTGCCAGCAGCTTGCGGGGTTCGGTGGTTGGGGATACGCAGTATTTT
TRBV7-9	TRBD2	TRBJ2-1	NA	CASSLELGTRPYNEQFF	TGTGCCAGCAGCTTAGAGCTGGGGACTAGACCCTACAATGAGCAGTTCTTC
TRBV29-1	NA	TRBJ2-5	NA	CSAGHHQETQYF	TGCAGCGCGGGCCACCACCAAGAGACCCAGTACTTC
TRBV7-9	TRBD1	TRBJ1-1	few	CASSPDGWTGNTEAFF	TGTGCCAGCAGTCCGGACGGATGGACAGGGAACACTGAAGCTTTCTTT
TRBV20-1	TRBD2	TRBJ2-7	few	CSAGTTPSYEQYF	TGCAGTGCTGGGACTACCCCCTCCTACGAGCAGTACTTC
TRBV24-1	TRBD2	TRBJ2-1	NA	CATSDPSGRAKFF	TGTGCCACCAGTGATCCAAGCGGGAGGGCGAAGTTCTTC
TRBV20-1	NA	TRBJ2-3	NA	CSARARERGLDTQYF	TGCAGTGCTAGAGCCAGGGAGAGGGGTTTAGATACGCAGTATTTT
TRBV6-1	TRBD2	TRBJ2-7	few	CASSTLAGGPNEQYF	TGTGCCAGCAGTACCTTAGCGGGAGGGCCTAACGAGCAGTACTTC
TRBV2	NA	TRBJ2-1	NA	CASQVYNEQFF	TGTGCCAGCCAAGTTTACAATGAGCAGTTCTTC
TRBV7-6	NA	TRBJ2-2	few	CASSPTGVGELFF	TGTGCCAGCAGCCCCACGGGTGTCGGGGAGCTGTTTTTT
TRBV5-1	NA	TRBJ2-5	few	CASARQQETQYF	TGCGCCAGCGCCCGTCAGCAAGAGACCCAGTACTTC
TRBV5-1	NA	TRBJ2-1	many	CASSLGGVSYNEQFF	TGCGCCAGCAGCTTGGGGGGGGTCTCCTACAATGAGCAGTTCTTC
TRBV12-5	NA	TRBJ1-5	few	CASGLRANQPQHF	TGTGCTAGTGGTTTACGGGCGAATCAGCCCCAGCATTTT
TRBV5-1	NA	TRBJ2-3	few	CASSLVVSTDTQYF	TGCGCCAGCAGCTTGGTGGTCTCCACAGATACGCAGTATTTT
TRBV20-1	TRBD2	TRBJ2-5	NA	CSANGGAKETQYF	TGCAGTGCTAACGGGGGGGCCAAAGAGACCCAGTACTTC
TRBV12-3/TRBV12-4	NA	TRBJ1-5	few	CASSYTQGINQPQHF	TGTGCCAGCAGTTACACCCAGGGGATCAATCAGCCCCAGCATTTT
TRBV5-1	TRBD2	TRBJ2-3	NA	CASSLAPSGAVTDTQYF	TGCGCCAGCAGCTTGGCGCCTAGCGGGGCCGTCACAGATACGCAGTATTTT
TRBV4-1	TRBD1	TRBJ2-1	few	CASSVPGTGAYNEQFF	TGCGCCAGCAGCGTCCCCGGGACAGGGGCTTACAATGAGCAGTTCTTC
TRBV27	NA	TRBJ2-6	few	CASSHTGGANVLTF	TGTGCCAGCAGCCATACGGGCGGGGCCAACGTCCTGACTTTC
TRBV20-1	NA	TRBJ2-3	few	CSAGGRVADTQYF	TGCAGTGCCGGGGGTCGGGTGGCAGATACGCAGTATTTT
TRBV28	TRBD2	TRBJ2-7	few	CASSTGGANEQYF	TGTGCCAGCAGTACGGGAGGGGCGAACGAGCAGTACTTC
TRBV5-6	NA	TRBJ1-5	NA	CASSTGPLQPQHF	TGTGCCAGCAGCACCGGGCCCCTTCAGCCCCAGCATTTT
TRBV5-1	NA	TRBJ2-7	few	CASKEGAYEQYF	TGCGCCAGCAAGGAGGGGGCCTACGAGCAGTACTTC
TRBV18	TRBD2	TRBJ2-3	few	CASSSTSGSSTDTQYF	TGTGCCAGCTCGTCGACTAGCGGAAGTAGCACAGATACGCAGTATTTT
TRBV20-1	NA	TRBJ2-3	few	CSARVGGPGDTQYF	TGCAGTGCTAGGGTTGGCGGACCCGGAGATACGCAGTATTTT
TRBV5-1	NA	TRBJ2-3	few	CASSFVKGTDTQYF	TGCGCCAGCAGCTTCGTCAAGGGCACAGATACGCAGTATTTT
TRBV29-1	NA	TRBJ1-2	few	CSVEVNSYGYTF	TGCAGCGTTGAAGTCAACTCCTATGGCTACACCTTC
TRBV10-3	NA	TRBJ2-5	few	CAISIGEETQYF	TGTGCCATCAGCATAGGAGAAGAGACCCAGTACTTC
TRBV24-1	NA	TRBJ2-1	few	CATSDTNLPYNEQFF	TGTGCCACCAGTGACACCAATCTCCCTTACAATGAGCAGTTCTTC
TRBV12-3/TRBV12-4	NA	TRBJ2-1	few	CASSPGLSYNEQFF	TGTGCCAGCAGTCCTGGGCTGTCATACAATGAGCAGTTCTTC
TRBV19	TRBD1	TRBJ1-5	NA	CASHKGQGASQPQHF	TGTGCCAGTCATAAGGGACAGGGGGCGAGTCAGCCCCAGCATTTT
TRBV4-1	NA	TRBJ2-5	NA	CASSREGSFVETQYF	TGCGCCAGCAGCCGCGAAGGGAGCTTCGTGGAGACCCAGTACTTC
TRBV10-3	TRBD2	TRBJ2-1	NA	CAISLAGGGNEQFF	TGTGCCATCTCCCTAGCGGGGGGGGGTAATGAGCAGTTCTTC
TRBV3-1	TRBD2	TRBJ2-1	once	CASSLSGGSRGAMRQFF	TGTGCCAGCAGCCTTAGCGGGGGTAGCAGGGGGGCAATGAGGCAGTTCTTC
TRBV3-1	NA	TRBJ1-2	NA	CASSQDRVGDYGYTF	TGTGCCAGCAGCCAAGATCGGGTAGGGGACTATGGCTACACCTTC
TRBV5-1	TRBD2	TRBJ2-7	NA	CASSLVSTSGSMNEQYF	TGCGCCAGCAGCTTGGTTTCCACTAGCGGGAGTATGAACGAGCAGTACTTC
TRBV7-9	NA	TRBJ2-3	few	CASSLRPGSADTQYF	TGTGCCAGCAGCTTAAGACCCGGGAGTGCAGATACGCAGTATTTT
TRBV28	NA	TRBJ2-7	many	CASSPRRASYEQYF	TGTGCCAGCAGCCCCCGCAGGGCTTCCTACGAGCAGTACTTC
TRBV5-5	TRBD1	TRBJ2-7	NA	CASSPPGQGRVYF	TGTGCCAGCAGCCCGCCCGGACAGGGACGAGTATACTTC
TRBV2	TRBD1	TRBJ2-1	NA	CASKPQGARGEQFF	TGTGCCAGCAAGCCCCAGGGGGCGCGCGGTGAGCAGTTCTTC
TRBV27	NA	TRBJ2-6	few	CASSLSWQVPSGANVLTF	TGTGCCAGCAGTTTATCCTGGCAGGTCCCCTCTGGGGCCAACGTCCTGACTTTC
TRBV6-1	NA	TRBJ2-5	few	CASSSVLWTQYF	TGTGCCAGCAGTTCGGTTCTTTGGACCCAGTACTTC
TRBV5-5	NA	TRBJ2-5	few	CASSFATRETQYF	TGTGCCAGCAGCTTTGCCACCCGTGAGACCCAGTACTTC
TRBV4-1	NA	TRBJ1-1	NA	CASSRGGQFNTEAFF	TGCGCCAGCAGCCGGGGCGGACAGTTTAACACTGAAGCTTTCTTT
TRBV24-1	TRBD2	TRBJ2-1	few	CATSGTSGYNEQFF	TGTGCCACGTCCGGGACTAGCGGATACAATGAGCAGTTCTTC
TRBV5-6	NA	TRBJ1-3	few	CASSLKRNTIYF	TGTGCCAGCAGCTTGAAAAGAAACACCATATATTTT